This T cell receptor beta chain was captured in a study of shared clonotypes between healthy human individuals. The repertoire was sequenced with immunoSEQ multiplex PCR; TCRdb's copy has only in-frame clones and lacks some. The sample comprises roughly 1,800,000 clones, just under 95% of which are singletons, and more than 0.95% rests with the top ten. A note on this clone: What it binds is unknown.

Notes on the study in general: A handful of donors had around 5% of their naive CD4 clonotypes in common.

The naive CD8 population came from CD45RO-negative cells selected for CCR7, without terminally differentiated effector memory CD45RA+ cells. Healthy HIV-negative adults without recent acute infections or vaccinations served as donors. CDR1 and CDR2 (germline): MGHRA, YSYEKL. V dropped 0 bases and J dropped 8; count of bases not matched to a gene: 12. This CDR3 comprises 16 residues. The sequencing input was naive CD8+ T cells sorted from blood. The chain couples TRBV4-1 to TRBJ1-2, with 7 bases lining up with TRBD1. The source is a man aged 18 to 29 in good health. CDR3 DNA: TGCGCCAGCAGCCAAGATCGGGAGTACAGGGGTCGGGGCTACACCTTC. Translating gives CASSQDREYRGRGYTF.